The present TCR beta chain was sequenced within a study of blood T cell repertoires in COVID-19. Trimming removed 1 base from V and 2 bases from J; junction bases left unmatched: 5. CDR1 and CDR2 from the germline V gene are LNHDA and SQIVND (reference sequence). This CDR3 contains 16 residues. The table came from immunoSEQ multiplex PCR; TCRdb's copy has only in-frame clones and leaves some out. The repertoire holds about 120,000 clones, 60% to 80% seen once, with roughly 8.6% in the top ten. Sequenced material: peripheral blood. V and J are TRBV19 and TRBJ2-7; 10 positions match TRBD1. This TCR came from a human donor in a cohort sampled during active COVID-19. The CDR3 nucleotides read TGTGCCAGTAGTATAGGATCCGGGACAGGGGCCTACGAGCAGTACTTC. It is translated as CASSIGSGTGAYEQYF.